The present entry profiles one TCR beta chain with its context. The antigen is undetermined. This record comes from a study of OX40 agonist ivuxolimab in advanced cancers. V shed 2 bases and J 2 bases; nucleotides not matched to a gene: 7. CDR3 size: 17 residues. CDR1 is SGHDN and CDR2 is FVKESK in the germline V gene. Study results and limitations: The CD4+ and CD8+ T cells in the blood had expanded clonally by week 6 at 0.1 to 3.0 mg/kg. Patients with a partial response at 0.1-3.0 mg/kg had among the lowest clonal expansion.

Only in-frame clones appear in the TCRdb table, and some are missing; sequencing was by immunoSEQ multiplex PCR. Of approximately 23,000 clones detected, about 88% appear once; the ten largest clones hold about 23%. V is TRBV14 and J is TRBJ2-3; 10 nucleotides line up with TRBD2. This receptor was obtained from an adult with an advanced solid tumor such as melanoma, head and neck, liver or kidney cancer. The specimen comprised CD4+ or CD8+ T cells sorted from blood, sampled in a trial of the OX40 agonist ivuxolimab. CDR3 sequence reads: CASSQSLAGLLTDTQYF. The CDR3, as DNA: TGTGCCAGCAGCCAATCACTAGCGGGACTCCTCACAGATACGCAGTATTTT.